Below are 29 T cell receptor beta chains sequenced from a single sample in a study of T-cell memory formation after mild COVID-19 (dated by TCRdb to the early 2020s). Library preparation was by 5' RACE. Sequencing instrument: Illumina NovaSeq 6000. The public reads were reanalyzed by TCRdb: fastp trimming at Q25, MiXCR alignment, in-frame beta chains only. Rows with one shared CDR3 protein collapse into an entry with the most common genes and DNA. In all, the sample holds roughly 310,000 distinct CDR3 sequences, and approximately 15% of those were seen once. The top ten clonotypes cover under 25% of the sample. The sequencing input was PBMCs or a T cell subset sorted from them (not recorded which). The origin of the receptors is a man in his late teens or twenties who had mild COVID-19 (a few samples of this study predate the infection). The sample titles of this study are shuffled in the database, so cell type and time point are left out; the donor was told from shared clones.

This clonotype was detected a few times. The DNA for the CDR3 is TGCGCCAGCAGCTTCCCGACTAGCGGGGATACGCAGTATTTT. This codes for CASSFPTSGDTQYF. The chain couples TRBV5-1 to TRBJ2-3; TRBD2 matches 10 bases. The CDR3 extends over 14 amino acids. V lost 2 bases, J lost 6 bases, and 3 bases stayed unmatched. CDR1 and CDR2 (germline): SGHRS, YFSETQ.

This clonotype was picked up a small number of times. This chain connects TRBV7-2 to TRBJ2-5; 11 positions match TRBD2. J was trimmed by 4 bases and V by 8 bases; bases with no gene match: 6. The CDR3 contains 14 residues. Germline assignment: CDR1 SGHTA and CDR2 FQGNSA. CDR3 sequence (DNA): TGTGCCAGCGTACGACTAGCGGGGACAGAGACCCAGTACTTC. Translated, it gives CASVRLAGTETQYF.

This clonotype was counted a few times. V and J are TRBV28 and TRBJ2-5; 8 bases fit TRBD1. The CDR3 contains 15 residues. Trimming took 0 bases from V and 4 from J; bases not matched to a gene: 4. Germline V CDR1 and CDR2: MDHEN, SYDVKM. CDR3 coding DNA: TGTGCCAGCAGTTTATGGGGACAGGCGAGAGAGACCCAGTACTTC. It is translated as CASSLWGQARETQYF. The full variable domain, rest sourced from reference TRBV28 and TRBJ2-5, is DVKVTQSSRYLVKRTGEKVFLECVQDMDHENMFWYRQDPGLGLRLIYFSYDVKMKEKGDIPEGYSVSREKKERFSLILESASTNQTSMYLCASSLWGQARETQYFGPGTRLLVL.

This rearrangement joins TRBV20-1 to TRBJ1-5, with D maybe TRBD1 (5 bases). The germline V and J ends were trimmed by 0 bases and 5 bases, with 5 bases remaining between them. The CDR3 is 12 amino acids. Germline assignment: CDR1 DFQATT and CDR2 SNEGSKA (reference sequence). As DNA, the CDR3 is TGCAGTGCTAGAGAGGGACATCAGCCCCAGCATTTT. It encodes CSAREGHQPQHF.

This clonotype was detected once. The V and J genes are TRBV24-1 and TRBJ1-1; D may be TRBD1 (6 bases). The CDR3 contains 15 residues. V dropped 10 bases and J dropped 2 bases, with 19 bases sitting between them. The germline CDR1 and CDR2 sequences are KGHDR and SFDVKD. Written as DNA, the CDR3 is TGTGCCACACGGCGTGCGGACAGTGGTAACACTGAAGCTTTCTTT. It codes for CATRRADSGNTEAFF.

The CDR3 region is CSASDGVKPQHF. CDR3 nucleotides: TGCAGTGCCTCAGACGGAGTAAAGCCCCAGCATTTT. The gene calls are TRBV20-1 and TRBJ1-5; D uncertain. The CDR3 has 12 residues. The germline CDR1 and CDR2 sequences are DFQATT and SNEGSKA (reference sequence). Trimming shortened V by 6 bases and J by 8 bases, and 14 bases separated the two germline ends.

The chain has TRBV5-5 and TRBJ2-1; D possibly matches TRBD1 or TRBD2 (6 bases each). Trimming took 7 bases from V and 3 from J, leaving 17 bases between them. This CDR3 has 15 residues. Per the germline V gene, CDR1 is SGHKS and CDR2 is YYEKEE (reference sequence). The DNA for the CDR3 is TGTGCCAGCGGGTTTCGAGGGGGAGGCTACAATGAGCAGTTCTTC. Its protein product is CASGFRGGGYNEQFF.

This clonotype was counted a few times. The V gene is TRBV5-1, the J gene TRBJ2-1; 9 nucleotides align to TRBD2. The CDR3 sequence is 16 residues long. Trimming at V came to 1 base and at J to 3 bases, leaving 5 bases not matched to a gene. The germline V gene has CDR1 SGHRS and CDR2 YFSETQ. CDR3 sequence: CASSLSGGGDYNEQFF. CDR3 bases: TGCGCCAGCAGCTTGTCTGGCGGGGGGGACTACAATGAGCAGTTCTTC. Looking up the rest from reference TRBV5-1 and TRBJ2-1 gives the full variable domain: KAGVTQTPRYLIKTRGQQVTLSCSPISGHRSVSWYQQTPGQGLQFLFEYFSETQRNKGNFPGRFSGRQFSNSRSEMNVSTLELGDSALYLCASSLSGGGDYNEQFFGPGTRLTVL.

V is TRBV24-1 and J is TRBJ2-1; D not certain. V lost 2 bases to trimming and J lost 6 bases, with 4 bases between them. Per the germline V gene, CDR1 is KGHDR and CDR2 is SFDVKD. The CDR3 contains 12 residues. CDR3 bases: TGTGCCACCAGTGATTGGCCCAATGAGCAGTTCTTC. Protein sequence: CATSDWPNEQFF.

This CDR3 reads CASSQDRGAGYTF. CDR3 nucleotides: TGTGCCAGCAGCCAAGACAGGGGGGCTGGCTACACCTTC. The chain has TRBV3-1 and TRBJ1-2; 7 nucleotides align to TRBD1. The germline V gene has CDR1 LGHDT and CDR2 YNNKEL (reference sequence). The CDR3 runs to 13 residues. The trim removed 0 bases at V and 7 bases at J, leaving 2 bases unmatched. The complete variable domain, with remaining parts taken from reference TRBV3-1 and TRBJ1-2, reads DTAVSQTPKYLVTQMGNDKSIKCEQNLGHDTMYWYKQDSKKFLKIMFSYNNKELIINETVPNRFSPKSPDKAHLNLHINSLELGDSAVYFCASSQDRGAGYTFGSGTRLTVV.

This clonotype was observed many times. The gene calls are TRBV5-1 and TRBJ2-2; D gene ambiguous. This CDR3 contains 15 residues. V lost 0 bases and J 1 base, leaving 7 bases between the germline ends. Germline V gene data show CDR1 as SGHRS and CDR2 as YFSETQ. The CDR3 here is CASSLDSQNTGELFF. The CDR3 DNA reads as TGCGCCAGCAGCTTGGACAGCCAGAACACCGGGGAGCTGTTTTTT.

This chain links TRBV6-2 or TRBV6-3 with TRBJ1-5; weak D call: TRBD1 (6 bases). V was cut by 7 bases and J by 9 bases, with 40 bases left in between. Germline CDR1 MNHEY, CDR2 SVGEGT. The CDR3 sequence is 21 residues long. The CDR3 loop is CASTNPVGGPPFIAIARPQHF. For the CDR3, the DNA is TGTGCCAGCACCAACCCCGTGGGGGGGCCCCCCTTTATAGCAATCGCTCGGCCCCAGCATTTT.

The chain carries TRBV2 and TRBJ1-6, with D maybe TRBD1 (5 bases). Germline V gives CDR1 SNHLY, CDR2 FYNNEI. V was pared by 8 bases and J by 6 bases, with 11 bases between. The CDR3 has 13 residues. The CDR3 bases are TGTGCCAGCGCTGACAGAAGTAATTCACCCCTCCACTTT. The encoded protein is CASADRSNSPLHF.

This clonotype has only a few counts. V and J are TRBV7-9 and TRBJ1-4, with D uncertain. Trimming shortened V by 2 bases and J by 7 bases, and 8 bases separated the two germline ends. In germline, CDR1 is SEHNR, CDR2 FQNEAQ (reference sequence). The CDR3 extends over 13 amino acids. The CDR3 nucleotides read TGTGCCAGCAGCTTAACCATCGGTGAAAAACTGTTTTTT. Translated: CASSLTIGEKLFF.

A few counts support this clonotype. The genes are TRBV6-2 or TRBV6-3 and TRBJ1-4; D is unclear. This CDR3 spans 16 amino acids. CDR1 is MNHEY, CDR2 SVGEGT, per germline. The V gene lost 6 bases and the J gene lost 7 bases, with 21 bases spanning the gap. The CDR3, as DNA: TGTGCCAGCAGCCGCCTACTAGGACCGACGCGTGAAAAACTGTTTTTT. It specifies CASSRLLGPTREKLFF.

The gene calls are TRBV7-2 and TRBJ1-1; no firm D call. Germline-derived CDR1 and CDR2 are SGHTA and FQGNSA. V lost 5 bases and J lost 2, with 15 bases in between. CDR3 length: 15 residues. CDR3 in DNA: TGTGCCAGCAGCGTCAACACAGCACCCAACACTGAAGCTTTCTTT. Amino acid sequence: CASSVNTAPNTEAFF.

The rearrangement joins TRBV5-1 to TRBJ2-1; 8 bases match TRBD2. The junction had 8 bases not matched to a gene; V was cut back by 0 bases and J by 9 bases. CDR1 is SGHRS and CDR2 is YFSETQ in the germline V gene. This CDR3 region has 15 residues. CDR3 DNA sequence: TGCGCCAGCAGCTTGGAACCCGGGGGGGCCATTGAGCAGTTCTTC. Its translation: CASSLEPGGAIEQFF. Drawing the rest from reference TRBV5-1 and TRBJ2-1, the complete variable domain is KAGVTQTPRYLIKTRGQQVTLSCSPISGHRSVSWYQQTPGQGLQFLFEYFSETQRNKGNFPGRFSGRQFSNSRSEMNVSTLELGDSALYLCASSLEPGGAIEQFFGPGTRLTVL.

The chain carries TRBV15 and TRBJ2-5; the D gene is possibly TRBD2 (6 bases). CDR3 size: 14 residues. Germline CDR1 reads LNHNV; CDR2 reads YYDKDF (reference sequence). Trimming left V 8 bases short and J 4 bases short, with 17 bases between. As DNA, the CDR3 is TGTGCCACCTCCGAGATAGCGGCACGAGAGACCCAGTACTTC. It yields the protein CATSEIAARETQYF.

This clonotype was picked up a small number of times. V gene TRBV7-2 combines with J gene TRBJ1-6; 8 positions match TRBD1. CDR1 and CDR2 from the germline V gene are SGHTA and FQGNSA. This CDR3 comprises 15 residues. The junction had 5 bases not matched to a gene; V was cut back by 2 bases and J by 8 bases. The CDR3 nucleotides read TGTGCCAGCAGCTTAAATCCAGGGGGCGATTCACCCCTCCACTTT. Protein sequence: CASSLNPGGDSPLHF.

The gene calls are TRBV20-1 and TRBJ1-5, with 8 positions matching TRBD1. CDR3 length equals 13 residues. The ends lost 3 bases at V and 5 bases at J; junction bases unmatched: 3. Germline V gives CDR1 DFQATT, CDR2 SNEGSKA (reference sequence). CDR3 in DNA: TGCAGTGCTAGTGACAGGGGATATCAGCCCCAGCATTTT. Translated, it gives CSASDRGYQPQHF.

This clonotype came up a few times. The rearrangement uses TRBV4-3 and TRBJ2-3, with D perhaps given as TRBD1 or TRBD2 (6 bases each). With 0 bases removed from V and 5 bases from J, the gap between germline ends came to 15 bases. In germline, CDR1 is LGHNA, CDR2 YSLEER. The CDR3 consists of 16 residues. CDR3 bases: TGCGCCAGCAGCCAAGATGAAGGGGGGTCGGGAGATACGCAGTATTTT. It is translated as CASSQDEGGSGDTQYF.

This clonotype was observed at least ten times. This chain links TRBV5-1 with TRBJ2-3; TRBD1 aligns across 8 bases. The CDR3 has 12 residues. V shed 5 bases, J shed 4 bases, and the junction held 0 bases outside the gene matches. Germline V gene lookup returns CDR1 SGHRS and CDR2 YFSETQ. This chain's CDR3 is CASRQGADTQYF. In DNA form, the CDR3 reads TGCGCCAGCAGACAGGGGGCAGATACGCAGTATTTT.

This chain uses TRBV20-1 with TRBJ2-3; TRBD2 matches 10 bases. This CDR3 comprises 15 residues. With 4 bases clipped from V and 4 bases from J, the junction kept 8 bases outside the gene matches. The V gene's germline CDR1 is DFQATT and CDR2 SNEGSKA (reference sequence). CDR3 sequence (DNA): TGCAGTGCTAAGTTCAGCGGGGGGGCCTCAGATACGCAGTATTTT. It specifies CSAKFSGGASDTQYF.

V and J are TRBV7-3 and TRBJ2-5, with 10 nucleotides matching TRBD2. The CDR3 has 15 residues. Trimming took 5 bases from V and 4 from J; bases not matched to a gene: 7. Germline values: CDR1 SGHTA, CDR2 FQGTGA. The DNA for the CDR3 is TGTGCCAGCAGCGCAGGCTCTAGCGGGGGAGAGACCCAGTACTTC. It translates to CASSAGSSGGETQYF.

The table lists this clonotype with a few counts. The rearrangement uses TRBV10-3 and TRBJ2-3; tentatively, D is TRBD2 (6 bases). CDR3 length: 14 amino acids. The germline gives CDR1 ENHRY, CDR2 SYGVKD. V was pared by 3 bases and J by 2 bases, with 9 bases between. CDR3 sequence (DNA): TGTGCCATCAGTGACGGCGGGGACACAGATACGCAGTATTTT. Protein: CAISDGGDTDTQYF.

V usage is TRBV7-6 and J usage is TRBJ2-5, with unresolved D. CDR1 and CDR2 (germline): SGHVS, FNYEAQ. This CDR3 region has 15 residues. V was pared by 0 bases and J by 3 bases, with 11 bases between. The CDR3 spells CASSLAPVGEETQYF. Here the CDR3 DNA reads TGTGCCAGCAGCTTAGCGCCTGTGGGCGAAGAGACCCAGTACTTC.

This clonotype was seen more than once but under ten times. The chain couples TRBV20-1 to TRBJ2-1, with D perhaps TRBD2 (6 bases). CDR3 length equals 15 residues. With 6 bases removed from V and 0 bases from J, the gap between germline ends came to 15 bases. Germline V gene sequence: CDR1 DFQATT, CDR2 SNEGSKA (reference sequence). The CDR3 reads CSASAGPSSYNEQFF. The CDR3 DNA is TGCAGTGCCTCAGCGGGCCCTAGCTCCTACAATGAGCAGTTCTTC.

The table lists this clonotype with many counts. The chain couples TRBV20-1 to TRBJ2-1; 9 bases line up with TRBD2. After removal of 2 bases from V and 2 bases from J, the junction contained 1 base not matched to a gene. Germline CDR1 reads DFQATT; CDR2 reads SNEGSKA (reference sequence). This CDR3 comprises 14 residues. The DNA for the CDR3 is TGCAGTGCTAGACAGCGGGGGGCCTACAATGAGCAGTTCTTC. Encoded protein: CSARQRGAYNEQFF.

The table lists this clonotype with a few counts. This chain links TRBV2 with TRBJ2-1, with a weak D call TRBD1 (5 bases). CDR1 and CDR2 (germline): SNHLY, FYNNEI. The CDR3 runs 12 residues. The V gene lost 8 bases and the J gene lost 4 bases, with 9 bases spanning the gap. Written as DNA, the CDR3 is TGTGCCAGCTTAGGGGATTACAATGAGCAGTTCTTC. Translating gives CASLGDYNEQFF.